Listed here is a single TCR beta chain. Its antigen remains unidentified. This record belongs to a study of blood T cells in healthy people across ages. V was pared by 10 bases and J by 2 bases, with 16 bases between. The length of the CDR3 is 14 residues. Looked up from germline, CDR1 is ENHRY and CDR2 is SYGVKD. The authors ran a second PCR of about 6 to 11 cycles using a sample-barcoded 5' primer and a J-beta primer mix. TCRdb re-called the 5' RACE reads through MiXCR, storing one row per CDR3 protein. The sample consists of 550,000 to 750,000 distinct CDR3 sequences, more than 20% of them appearing once. The study recruited healthy Caucasian donors from Russia who were aged roughly 6 to 95. Extraction of total RNA produced a minimum of 5.5 micrograms from each sample. The study, taken as a whole, reports: Strong correlation linked observed beta diversity and percent naive T cells. The study found more naive CD4+ cells and higher diversity in long-lived than aged donors.

The receptor was isolated from a man in his 70s in good health. This chain connects TRBV10-3 to TRBJ2-3; the D gene is possibly TRBD1 (6 bases). Sequenced: blood. The CDR3: CATIRGGSTDTQYF. Here the CDR3 DNA reads TGTGCCACCATCAGGGGTGGGTCCACAGATACGCAGTATTTT.